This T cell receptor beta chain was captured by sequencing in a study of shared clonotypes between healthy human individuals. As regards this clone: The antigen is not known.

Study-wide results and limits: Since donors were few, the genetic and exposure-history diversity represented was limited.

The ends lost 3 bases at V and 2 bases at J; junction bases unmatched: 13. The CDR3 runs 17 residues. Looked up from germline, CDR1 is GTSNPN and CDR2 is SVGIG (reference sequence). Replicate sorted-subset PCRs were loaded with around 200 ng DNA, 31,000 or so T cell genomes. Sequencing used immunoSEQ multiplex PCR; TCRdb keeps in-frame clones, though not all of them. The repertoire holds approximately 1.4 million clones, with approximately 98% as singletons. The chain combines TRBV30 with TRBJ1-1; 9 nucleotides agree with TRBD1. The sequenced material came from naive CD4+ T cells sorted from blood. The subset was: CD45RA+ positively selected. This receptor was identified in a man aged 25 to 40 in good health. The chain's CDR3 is CAWRPRQGVSGNTEAFF. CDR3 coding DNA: TGTGCCTGGAGGCCCCGACAGGGGGTTAGCGGTAACACTGAAGCTTTCTTT. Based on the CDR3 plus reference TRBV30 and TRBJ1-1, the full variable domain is SQTIHQWPATLVQPVGSPLSLECTVEGTSNPNLYWYRQAAGRGLQLLFYSVGIGQISSEVPQNLSASRPQDRQFILSSKKLLLSDSGFYLCAWRPRQGVSGNTEAFFGQGTRLTVV.